These 8 T cell receptor beta chains came from one sample sequenced in a study of graft-versus-host responses after intestinal transplantation. The protocol was immunoSEQ multiplex PCR, while the TCRdb copy is restricted to in-frame clones and leaves out a portion. Found here are 8,500 to 10,000 clones, around nine tenths of them singletons; the top ten hold approximately 2.3%. This material consisted of PBMCs, taken roughly 43 days after intestinal transplant. Receptors originate from a human patient who received an intestinal transplant, so some T cells may come from the graft donor.

The table lists this clone with a count of one. The J gene is TRBJ1-5, the V gene TRBV7-6; 10 bases are a match to TRBD1. The V gene's germline CDR1 is SGHVS and CDR2 FNYEAQ. This CDR3 contains 15 residues. With 5 bases clipped from V and 4 bases from J, the junction kept 5 bases outside the gene matches. CDR3 nucleotide sequence: TGTGCCAGCAGCCCCGGGACAGGGGAAAATCAGCCCCAGCATTTT. Residues: CASSPGTGENQPQHF.

The chain links TRBV6-6 to TRBJ2-2; a weak D match, TRBD1 (6 bases). Germline CDR1 and CDR2: MNHNY and SVGAGI (reference sequence). CDR3 size: 16 residues. V lost 10 bases, J lost 3 bases, and 21 bases lay in between. CDR3 nucleotides: TGTGCCACTTCGGACCCAGGGGCCGGGGACACCGGGGAGCTGTTTTTT. This encodes CATSDPGAGDTGELFF.

This chain joins TRBV18 and TRBJ1-1, with no clear D. The length of the CDR3 is 13 residues. The V end lost 8 bases, the J end lost 2 bases, and 12 bases lay between the germline ends. The germline V gene encodes CDR1 KGHSH and CDR2 LQKENI. CDR3 amino acids: CASHTRTNTEAFF. DNA for the CDR3: TGTGCCAGCCACACCCGAACCAACACTGAAGCTTTCTTT.

The rearrangement uses TRBV2 and TRBJ2-3, with 9 positions matching TRBD1. CDR1 and CDR2 (germline): SNHLY, FYNNEI. This CDR3 has 15 amino acids. The junction had 5 bases not matched to a gene; V was cut back by 7 bases and J by 0 bases. Here the CDR3 reads CASTGTGTSTDTQYF. The CDR3 region has the DNA TGTGCCAGCACCGGGACAGGGACTAGCACAGATACGCAGTATTTT. The whole variable domain, remainder taken from reference TRBV2 and TRBJ2-3, is EPEVTQTPSHQVTQMGQEVILRCVPISNHLYFYWYRQILGQKVEFLVSFYNNEISEKSEIFDDQFSVERPDGSNFTLKIRSTKLEDSAMYFCASTGTGTSTDTQYFGPGTRLTVL.

The chain has TRBV10-3 and TRBJ1-1, with D possibly matching TRBD1 (6 bases). This CDR3 is built from 16 residues. Germline lookup yields CDR1 ENHRY and CDR2 SYGVKD. V lost 3 bases and J lost 7, with 21 bases in between. CDR3: CAISDPQEDGTFEAFF. CDR3 nucleotide sequence: TGTGCCATCAGTGATCCGCAGGAGGACGGGACATTTGAAGCTTTCTTT.

The gene calls are TRBV9 and TRBJ2-1; TRBD2 aligns across 10 bases. Germline V gene data show CDR1 as SGDLS and CDR2 as YYNGEE. This CDR3 region has 15 residues. With 8 bases clipped from V and 0 bases from J, the junction kept 5 bases outside the gene matches. CDR3 bases: TGTGCCAGTGCTAGCGGGGGAAGCTCCTACAATGAGCAGTTCTTC. Protein sequence: CASASGGSSYNEQFF. The whole variable domain, remainder taken from reference TRBV9 and TRBJ2-1, is DSGVTQTPKHLITATGQRVTLRCSPRSGDLSVYWYQQSLDQGLQFLIQYYNGEERAKGNILERFSAQQFPDLHSELNLSSLELGDSALYFCASASGGSSYNEQFFGPGTRLTVL.

The chain couples TRBV19 to TRBJ2-1, with D possibly being TRBD2 (5 bases). The V and J ends lost 3 bases and 2 bases respectively, with 11 bases between them. The germline gives CDR1 LNHDA, CDR2 SQIVND (reference sequence). The CDR3 length is 15 residues. The CDR3 bases are TGTGCCAGTAGTATTCGGGCTAGCCCCTACAATGAGCAGTTCTTC. Translation gives CASSIRASPYNEQFF.

V is TRBV6-6 and J is TRBJ2-1, with D possibly matching TRBD2 (5 bases). V gave up 5 bases and J gave up 5 bases, with 16 bases separating them. Germline values: CDR1 MNHNY, CDR2 SVGAGI (reference sequence). This CDR3 region has 15 residues. The CDR3 loop reads CASSNTGRRDNEQFF. CDR3 nucleotides: TGTGCCAGCAGTAACACGGGGAGACGAGACAATGAGCAGTTCTTC.